The 19 T cell receptor beta chains below come from one sample, sequenced in a study of shared clonotypes between healthy human individuals. TCRdb keeps only in-frame clones here, not all; method: immunoSEQ multiplex PCR. This sample carries roughly 1 million clones, around 78% of them seen once, and the ten largest clones take under 0.6%. Sequencing was done on a sample of memory CD4+ T cells from PBMCs. Subset: CD45RA-negative fraction. The receptors were gathered from a man aged 18 to 30 in good health. Some clones in this sample may be carry-over from other donors' samples.

This clone has ten or more counts. The genes are TRBV6-6 and TRBJ1-3, with TRBD1 matching over 8 bases. J was trimmed by 0 bases and V by 8 bases; bases with no gene match: 9. In germline, CDR1 is MNHNY, CDR2 SVGAGI (reference sequence). There are 16 residues in the CDR3. CDR3 coding DNA: TGTGCCAGCGGCCGGGACAGGCTTTTCTCTGGAAACACCATATATTTT. This sequence encodes CASGRDRLFSGNTIYF.

The J gene is TRBJ2-2, the V gene TRBV7-6, with TRBD2 identical over 8 bases. The V and J ends lost 5 bases and 0 bases, in that order; junction bases with no gene match: 8. This CDR3 contains 17 residues. The germline V gene has CDR1 SGHVS and CDR2 FNYEAQ. CDR3 coding DNA: TGTGCCAGCAGCCCAGGACTAGCAGTCGCGAACACCGGGGAGCTGTTTTTT. It yields the protein CASSPGLAVANTGELFF.

This rearrangement joins TRBV6-1 to TRBJ2-3, with D unclear. In germline, CDR1 is MNHNS, CDR2 SASEGT. This CDR3 has 11 amino acids. V dropped 7 bases and J dropped 3 bases, with 5 bases sitting between them. The CDR3 DNA is TGTGCCAGCAAGAGGACAGATACGCAGTATTTT. Its translation: CASKRTDTQYF.

Points on this clone: A junction boundary mismatches the germline segment, possibly from a read error. The chain employs TRBV7-9 and TRBJ2-2, with TRBD2 identical over 12 bases. This CDR3 is 14 amino acids long. The V gene's germline CDR1 is SEHNR and CDR2 FQNEAQ (reference sequence). CDR3 DNA sequence: TGTGCCAGCAGCCTAGCGGGAGGGCCCGGGGAGCTGTTTTTT. Protein: CASSLAGGPGELFF.

The chain has TRBV27 and TRBJ2-7, with 8 bases lining up with TRBD1. There are 14 residues in the CDR3. The germline CDR1 and CDR2 sequences are MNHEY and SMNVEV (reference sequence). Trimming removed 2 bases from V and 4 bases from J; junction bases left unmatched: 4. CDR3 sequence reads: CASSLQGAQYEQYF. The CDR3 region has the DNA TGTGCCAGCAGTTTACAGGGGGCGCAATACGAGCAGTACTTC.

This chain joins TRBV6-6 and TRBJ2-2; TRBD1 is a possible D gene (5 bases). The CDR3 has 16 amino acids. Trimming left V 0 bases short and J 1 base short, with 9 bases between. In germline, CDR1 is MNHNY, CDR2 SVGAGI (reference sequence). The CDR3 DNA reads TGTGCCAGCAGTTACTCTGCCAGGGTGAACACCGGGGAGCTGTTTTTT. Translated, it gives CASSYSARVNTGELFF.

CDR3 sequence (DNA): TGTGCCAGCATCAGGGGGGGGCAAGGCAATGAGCAGTTCTTC. Translation: CASIRGGQGNEQFF. The V and J genes are TRBV28 and TRBJ2-1; perhaps D is TRBD1 or TRBD2 (7 bases each). V was trimmed by 7 bases and J by 6 bases, leaving 16 bases between them. CDR1 and CDR2 from the germline V gene are MDHEN and SYDVKM. The CDR3 is 14 residues long.

V and J are TRBV19 and TRBJ2-7, with D possibly being TRBD2 (6 bases). The CDR3 is made up of 12 amino acids. Trimming left V 10 bases short and J 0 bases short, with 10 bases between. CDR1 and CDR2 from the germline V gene are LNHDA and SQIVND (reference sequence). DNA of the CDR3: TGTGCCACAGCGGACTACTCCTACGAGCAGTACTTC. Its protein is CATADYSYEQYF. Combining the CDR3 with reference TRBV19 and TRBJ2-7 gives the whole variable domain DGGITQSPKYLFRKEGQNVTLSCEQNLNHDAMYWYRQDPGQGLRLIYYSQIVNDFQKGDIAEGYSVSREKKESFPLTVTSAQKNPTAFYLCATADYSYEQYFGPGTRLTVT.

This chain joins TRBV15 and TRBJ2-2; weak D call: TRBD2 (6 bases). The V end lost 8 bases, the J end lost 0 bases, and 16 bases lay between the germline ends. Germline lookup yields CDR1 LNHNV and CDR2 YYDKDF (reference sequence). The CDR3 spans 16 residues. The CDR3 here is CATRLLVAANTGELFF. CDR3 DNA: TGTGCCACCCGACTTTTGGTAGCGGCGAACACCGGGGAGCTGTTTTTT.

This chain links TRBV7-3 with TRBJ2-6; 11 positions match TRBD1. Looked up from germline, CDR1 is SGHTA and CDR2 is FQGTGA. V gave up 5 bases and J gave up 0 bases; unmatched junction bases: 3. CDR3 length equals 17 residues. CDR3 loop: CASSLGQGASGANVLTF. For the CDR3, the DNA is TGTGCCAGCAGCCTAGGACAGGGGGCCTCTGGGGCCAACGTCCTGACTTTC.

The rearrangement joins TRBV27 to TRBJ1-5, with TRBD1 matching 12 bases. V was clipped by 8 bases and J by 7 bases; unmatched bases: 6. Germline V gene lookup returns CDR1 MNHEY and CDR2 SMNVEV (reference sequence). CDR3 length: 14 amino acids. The CDR3 bases are TGTGCCAGCGGGGACAGGGGGCCGAGACAGCCCCAGCATTTT. Translation: CASGDRGPRQPQHF.

The table lists this clone with a count of one. CDR3 DNA: TGTGCCAGCAGCTGGGACTGGCAAGAGACCCAGTACTTC. Translation gives CASSWDWQETQYF. V gene TRBV6-5 combines with J gene TRBJ2-5, with D possibly TRBD2 on 6 matching bases. CDR1 is MNHEY and CDR2 is SVGAGI in the germline V gene. Deletions cut 6 bases from V and 2 bases from J, with 10 bases between. The CDR3 is 13 residues long.

The rearrangement joins TRBV11-2 to TRBJ2-6; D unresolved. The V gene lost 2 bases and the J gene lost 0 bases, with 11 bases spanning the gap. This CDR3 comprises 17 residues. Germline values: CDR1 SGHAT, CDR2 FQNNGV. The CDR3 is CASSLTPTSSGANVLTF. CDR3 DNA: TGTGCCAGCAGCTTAACTCCTACAAGCTCTGGGGCCAACGTCCTGACTTTC.

About this clone: Different DNA sequences within this sample yield the same CDR3. The chain employs TRBV7-3 and TRBJ2-1; no definite D call. This CDR3 has 11 residues. Trimming cost V 4 bases and J 5 bases, with 3 bases left between them. Germline CDR1 reads SGHTA; CDR2 reads FQGTGA. The chain's CDR3 is CASSSNNEQFF. DNA for the CDR3: TGTGCCAGCAGCTCGAACAATGAGCAGTTCTTC.

The rearrangement joins TRBV28 to TRBJ2-2, with 12 bases identical to TRBD2. This CDR3 is 14 amino acids long. J was trimmed by 5 bases and V by 11 bases; bases with no gene match: 6. The germline gives CDR1 MDHEN, CDR2 SYDVKM. The DNA of the CDR3 is TGTGCCGCAGCGACTAGCGGGAGAACCGGGGAGCTGTTTTTT. This codes for CAAATSGRTGELFF.

This clone was counted between two and nine times. The rearrangement links TRBV28 to TRBJ2-7, with D possibly matching TRBD2 (7 bases). CDR1 is MDHEN and CDR2 is SYDVKM in the germline V gene. This CDR3 spans 13 amino acids. Trimming removed 4 bases from V and 5 bases from J, with 12 bases in between. DNA of the CDR3: TGTGCCAGCAGTTGGGGGGGCTTGAACGAGCAGTACTTC. It codes for CASSWGGLNEQYF.

This clone was recorded a few times. The identical CDR3 is also encoded by other nucleotide sequences in the sample. The genes are TRBV7-7 and TRBJ1-3; tentative D call: TRBD1 (5 bases). CDR1 SSHAT and CDR2 FNYEAQ come from the germline V gene (reference sequence). V shed 5 bases and J shed 0 bases, with 11 bases lying between them. The CDR3 is made up of 15 amino acids. As DNA, the CDR3 is TGTGCCAGCAGCCCAGGGACTAACTCTGGAAACACCATATATTTT. Protein: CASSPGTNSGNTIYF. Looking up the rest from reference TRBV7-7 and TRBJ1-3 gives the full variable domain: GAGVSQSPRYKVTKRGQDVTLRCDPISSHATLYWYQQALGQGPEFLTYFNYEAQPDKSGLPSDRFSAERPEGSISTLTIQRTEQRDSAMYRCASSPGTNSGNTIYFGEGSWLTVV.

Remarks on this clone: Other DNA sequences in this specimen translate into the identical CDR3. This chain links TRBV28 with TRBJ1-1; D is possibly TRBD1 (5 bases). This CDR3 has 14 amino acids. The germline V gene encodes CDR1 MDHEN and CDR2 SYDVKM. Trimming shortened V by 2 bases and J by 1 base, and 8 bases separated the two germline ends. CDR3 nucleotides: TGTGCCAGCAGTTTAGGGGGGGGGAACACTGAAGCTTTCTTT. Translated: CASSLGGGNTEAFF.

This chain joins TRBV19 and TRBJ2-7, with D tentatively TRBD2 (5 bases). The CDR3 is 14 residues long. The ends were cut back, 3 bases at V and 2 bases at J, with 11 bases in the middle. Germline CDR1 is LNHDA and CDR2 is SQIVND (reference sequence). The CDR3 loop reads CASSIGWGAYEQYF. The CDR3 region has the DNA TGTGCCAGTAGTATCGGGTGGGGAGCCTACGAGCAGTACTTC.